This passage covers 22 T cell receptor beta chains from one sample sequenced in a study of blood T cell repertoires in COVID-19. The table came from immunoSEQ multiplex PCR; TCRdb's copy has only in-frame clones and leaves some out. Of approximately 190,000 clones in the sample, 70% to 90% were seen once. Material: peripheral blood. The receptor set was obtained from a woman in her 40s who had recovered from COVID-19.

CDR3 nucleotides: TGTGCCAGCAGTTTAGTCGGCAGGGGGGATGAAAAACTGTTTTTT. Its translation is CASSLVGRGDEKLFF. The chain joins TRBV28 to TRBJ1-4; 7 nucleotides align to TRBD1. Germline assignment: CDR1 MDHEN and CDR2 SYDVKM. This CDR3 contains 15 residues. The V and J ends lost 2 bases and 6 bases, in that order; junction bases with no gene match: 6.

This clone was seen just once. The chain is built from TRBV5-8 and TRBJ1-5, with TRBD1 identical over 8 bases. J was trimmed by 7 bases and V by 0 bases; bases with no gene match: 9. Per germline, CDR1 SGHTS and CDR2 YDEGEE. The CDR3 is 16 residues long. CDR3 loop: CASSLGTGIGGQPQHF. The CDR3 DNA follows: TGTGCCAGCAGCTTGGGGACAGGGATTGGCGGGCAGCCCCAGCATTTT.

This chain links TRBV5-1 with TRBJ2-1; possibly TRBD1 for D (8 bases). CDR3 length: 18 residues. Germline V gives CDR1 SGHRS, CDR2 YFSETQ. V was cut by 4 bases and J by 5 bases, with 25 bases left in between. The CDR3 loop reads CASSRRSFDRGGHNEQFF. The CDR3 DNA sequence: TGCGCCAGCAGCCGCCGTTCCTTTGACAGGGGAGGGCACAATGAGCAGTTCTTC.

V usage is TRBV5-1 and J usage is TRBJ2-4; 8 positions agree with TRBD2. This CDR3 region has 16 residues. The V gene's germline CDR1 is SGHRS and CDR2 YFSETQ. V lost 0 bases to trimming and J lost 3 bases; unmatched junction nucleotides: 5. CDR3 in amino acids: CASSLEVLAGKNIQYF. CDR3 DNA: TGCGCCAGCAGCTTGGAGGTCCTAGCGGGCAAAAACATTCAGTACTTC.

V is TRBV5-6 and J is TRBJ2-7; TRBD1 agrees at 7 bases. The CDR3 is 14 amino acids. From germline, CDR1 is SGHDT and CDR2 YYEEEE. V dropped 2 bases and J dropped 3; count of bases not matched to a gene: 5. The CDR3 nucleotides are TGTGCCAGCAGCTTAGACAGGGCCCTCTACGAGCAGTACTTC. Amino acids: CASSLDRALYEQYF.

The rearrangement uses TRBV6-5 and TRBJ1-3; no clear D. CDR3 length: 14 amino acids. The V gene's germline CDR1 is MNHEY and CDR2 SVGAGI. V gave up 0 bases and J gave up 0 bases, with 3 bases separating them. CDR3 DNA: TGTGCCAGCAGTTACTCGCGCTCTGGAAACACCATATATTTT. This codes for CASSYSRSGNTIYF.

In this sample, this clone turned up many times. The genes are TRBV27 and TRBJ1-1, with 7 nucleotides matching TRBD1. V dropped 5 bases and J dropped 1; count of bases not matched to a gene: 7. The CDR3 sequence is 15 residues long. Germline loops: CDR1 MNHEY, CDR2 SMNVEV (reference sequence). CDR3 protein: CASSITTGANTEAFF. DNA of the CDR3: TGTGCCAGCAGTATAACCACAGGGGCGAACACTGAAGCTTTCTTT.

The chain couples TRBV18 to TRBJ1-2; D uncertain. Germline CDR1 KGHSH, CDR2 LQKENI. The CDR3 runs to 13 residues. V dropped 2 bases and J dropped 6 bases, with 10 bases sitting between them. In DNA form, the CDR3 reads TGTGCCAGCTCACCAGAACAGATTAATGGCTACACCTTC. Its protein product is CASSPEQINGYTF. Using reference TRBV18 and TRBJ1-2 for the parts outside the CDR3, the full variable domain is NAGVMQNPRHLVRRRGQEARLRCSPMKGHSHVYWYRQLPEEGLKFMVYLQKENIIDESGMPKERFSAEFPKEGPSILRIQQVVRGDSAAYFCASSPEQINGYTFGSGTRLTVV.

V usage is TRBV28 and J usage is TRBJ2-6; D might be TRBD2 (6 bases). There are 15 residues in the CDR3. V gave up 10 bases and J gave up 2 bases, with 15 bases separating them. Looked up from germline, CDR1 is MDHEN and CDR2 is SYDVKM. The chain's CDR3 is CATQVGGAGANVLTF. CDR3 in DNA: TGTGCCACCCAGGTGGGGGGAGCTGGGGCCAACGTCCTGACTTTC. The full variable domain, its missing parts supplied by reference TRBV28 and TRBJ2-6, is DVKVTQSSRYLVKRTGEKVFLECVQDMDHENMFWYRQDPGLGLRLIYFSYDVKMKEKGDIPEGYSVSREKKERFSLILESASTNQTSMYLCATQVGGAGANVLTFGAGSRLTVL.

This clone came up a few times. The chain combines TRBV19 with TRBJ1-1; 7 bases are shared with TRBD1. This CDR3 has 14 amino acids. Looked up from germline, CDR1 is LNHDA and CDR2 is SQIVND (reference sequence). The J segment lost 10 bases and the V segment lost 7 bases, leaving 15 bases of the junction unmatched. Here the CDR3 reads CASNNKGQRRGAFF. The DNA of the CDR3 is TGTGCCAGTAATAACAAGGGACAGCGACGGGGAGCTTTCTTT.

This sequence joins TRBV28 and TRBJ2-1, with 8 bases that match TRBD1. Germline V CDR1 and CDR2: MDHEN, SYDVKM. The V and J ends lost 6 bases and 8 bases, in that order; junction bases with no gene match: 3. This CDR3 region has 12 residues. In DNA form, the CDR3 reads TGTGCCAGCAGGGACAGGGCCGATGAGCAGTTCTTC. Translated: CASRDRADEQFF.

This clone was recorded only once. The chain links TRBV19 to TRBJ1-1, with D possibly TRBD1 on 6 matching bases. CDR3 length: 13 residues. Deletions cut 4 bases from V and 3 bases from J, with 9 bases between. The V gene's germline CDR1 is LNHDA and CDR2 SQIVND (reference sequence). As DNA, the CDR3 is TGTGCCAGTAGTACCAGGGGTCACACTGAAGCTTTCTTT. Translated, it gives CASSTRGHTEAFF.

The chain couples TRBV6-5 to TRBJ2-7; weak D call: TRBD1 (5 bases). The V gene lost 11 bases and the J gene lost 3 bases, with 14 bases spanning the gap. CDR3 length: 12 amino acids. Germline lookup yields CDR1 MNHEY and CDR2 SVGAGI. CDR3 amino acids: CAVDSFSYEQYF. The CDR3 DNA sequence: TGTGCCGTAGACAGCTTCAGCTACGAGCAGTACTTC.

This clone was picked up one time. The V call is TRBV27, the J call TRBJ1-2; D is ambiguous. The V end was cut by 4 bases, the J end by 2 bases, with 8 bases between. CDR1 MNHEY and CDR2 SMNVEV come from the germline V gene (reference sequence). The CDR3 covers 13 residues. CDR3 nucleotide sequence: TGTGCCAGCAGTTCCACAGAGAACTATGGCTACACCTTC. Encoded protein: CASSSTENYGYTF.

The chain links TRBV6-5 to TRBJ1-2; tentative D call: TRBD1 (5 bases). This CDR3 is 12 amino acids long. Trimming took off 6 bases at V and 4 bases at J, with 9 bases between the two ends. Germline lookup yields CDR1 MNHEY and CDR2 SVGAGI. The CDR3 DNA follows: TGTGCCAGCAGGCAGGGTGGCTATGGCTACACCTTC. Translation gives CASRQGGYGYTF.

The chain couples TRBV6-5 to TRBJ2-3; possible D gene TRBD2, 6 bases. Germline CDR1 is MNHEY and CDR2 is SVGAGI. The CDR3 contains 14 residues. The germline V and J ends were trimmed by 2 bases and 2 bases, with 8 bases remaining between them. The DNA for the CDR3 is TGTGCCAGCAGTTACCAGCGGGCCACAGATACGCAGTATTTT. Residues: CASSYQRATDTQYF.

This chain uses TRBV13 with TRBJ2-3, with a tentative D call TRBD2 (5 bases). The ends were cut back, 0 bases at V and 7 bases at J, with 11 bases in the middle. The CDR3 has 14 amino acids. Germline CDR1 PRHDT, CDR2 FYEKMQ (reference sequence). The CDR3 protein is CASSLGLALYTQYF. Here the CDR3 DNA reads TGTGCCAGCAGCTTAGGCCTAGCATTATATACGCAGTATTTT. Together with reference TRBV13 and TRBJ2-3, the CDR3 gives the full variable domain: AAGVIQSPRHLIKEKRETATLKCYPIPRHDTVYWYQQGPGQDPQFLISFYEKMQSDKGSIPDRFSAQQFSDYHSELNMSSLELGDSALYFCASSLGLALYTQYFGPGTRLTVL.

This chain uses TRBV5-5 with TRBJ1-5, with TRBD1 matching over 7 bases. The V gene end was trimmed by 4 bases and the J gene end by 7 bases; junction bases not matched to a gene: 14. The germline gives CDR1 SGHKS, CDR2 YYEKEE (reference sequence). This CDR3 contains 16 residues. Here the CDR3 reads CASSSRDRERGQPQHF. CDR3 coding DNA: TGTGCCAGCAGCAGCCGCGACAGGGAAAGGGGCCAGCCCCAGCATTTT.

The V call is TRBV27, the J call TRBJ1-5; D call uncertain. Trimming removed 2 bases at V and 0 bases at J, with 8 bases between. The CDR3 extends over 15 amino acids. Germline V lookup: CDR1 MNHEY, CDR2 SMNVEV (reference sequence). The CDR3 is CASSLGPYSNQPQHF. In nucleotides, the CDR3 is TGTGCCAGCAGTTTAGGCCCTTATAGCAATCAGCCCCAGCATTTT.

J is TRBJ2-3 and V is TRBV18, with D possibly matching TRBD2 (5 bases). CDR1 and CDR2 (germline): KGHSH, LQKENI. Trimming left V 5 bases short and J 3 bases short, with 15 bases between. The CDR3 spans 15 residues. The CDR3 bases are TGTGCCAGCTCAGGCCGGGGTCAACAGACAGATACGCAGTATTTT. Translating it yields CASSGRGQQTDTQYF.

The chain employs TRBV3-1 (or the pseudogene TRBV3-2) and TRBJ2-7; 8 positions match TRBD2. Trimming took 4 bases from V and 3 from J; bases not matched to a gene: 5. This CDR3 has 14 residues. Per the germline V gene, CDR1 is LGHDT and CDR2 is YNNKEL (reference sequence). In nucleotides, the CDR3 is TGTGCCAGCAGCCCGCCCGGGACTAGCTACGAGCAGTACTTC. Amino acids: CASSPPGTSYEQYF.

In nucleotides, the CDR3 is TGTGCCAGCAGCTTAAGGCTTAGCGGGGGGTCCTACAATGAGCAGTTCTTC. This sequence encodes CASSLRLSGGSYNEQFF. The V call is TRBV7-6, the J call TRBJ2-1, with 10 bases aligning to TRBD2. J was trimmed by 1 base and V by 2 bases; bases with no gene match: 5. The CDR3 has 17 amino acids. Germline lookup yields CDR1 SGHVS and CDR2 FNYEAQ.